Below are 25 T cell receptor beta chains sequenced from a single sample in a study of T cell clonality in common variable immunodeficiency. Sequencing used immunoSEQ multiplex PCR; TCRdb keeps in-frame clones, though not all of them. The repertoire has under 65,000 clones, none seen only once; the ten largest take about 0.85%. The sequencing sample was made of peripheral blood mononuclear cells. The source is a person aged 18 to 75 in good health.

The sample holds many counts of this clone. The read terminates 3 residues ahead of where the CDR3 ends, so the germline J gene completes it. V usage is TRBV29-1 and J usage is TRBJ1-2; the D is unclear. V was shortened by 6 bases and J by 0 bases, with 8 bases between the two germline ends. Germline V gives CDR1 SQVTM, CDR2 ANQGSEA. This CDR3 has 12 amino acids. CDR3 DNA (partial): TGCAGCGTACAACACACTAACTATGGC. Its translation is CSVQHTNYG. The complete CDR3 protein is CSVQHTNYGYTF.

This clone has ten or more counts. The CDR3 goes on 3 residues after the read ends, and that part is filled in from the germline J gene. V and J are TRBV5-4 and TRBJ1-2; no firm D call. This CDR3 is 13 amino acids long. Germline V gene sequence: CDR1 SGHNT, CDR2 YYREEE (reference sequence). Trimming took off 0 bases at V and 4 bases at J, with 7 bases between the two ends. Incomplete CDR3 DNA: TGTGCCAGCAGCTTGGACAGCCTCTATGGC. Protein: CASSLDSLYG. The whole CDR3 protein is CASSLDSLYGYTF.

This clone was seen many times. The read ends 3 residues shy of where the CDR3 ends; the end is completed using the germline J gene. V gene TRBV29-1 combines with J gene TRBJ2-3; D possibly corresponds to TRBD1 (5 bases). V was clipped by 6 bases and J by 2 bases, with 9 bases between them. CDR1 and CDR2 (germline): SQVTM, ANQGSEA. The CDR3 is 12 residues long. CDR3 loop: CSVGEYTDTQYF. CDR3 bases read: TGCAGCGTAGGGGAATACACAGATACG.

Regarding this clone: Coverage ceases 3 residues before the CDR3 finishes, and the germline J gene fills in the end. The chain carries TRBV7-2 and TRBJ2-2, with a weak D call TRBD1 (6 bases). The CDR3 contains 11 residues. Germline CDR1 is SGHTA and CDR2 is FQGNSA. This chain's CDR3 is CARNSGVKLFF. The DNA read from the CDR3 is TGTGCCAGGAACTCAGGGGTAAAG.

This clone has a count of ten or more. The read falls 3 residues short of the CDR3 end, and the missing part is taken from the germline J gene. The chain recombines TRBV20-1 with TRBJ2-1; D unclear. This CDR3 comprises 10 residues. The germline V and J ends were trimmed by 6 bases and 4 bases, with 4 bases remaining between them. Germline V gene lookup returns CDR1 DFQATT and CDR2 SNEGSKA (reference sequence). CDR3 loop: CSALYNEQFF. The sequenced part of the CDR3 DNA is TGCAGTGCCCTTTACAATGAG.

Ten or more counts support this clone. The read terminates 3 residues ahead of where the CDR3 ends, so the germline J gene completes it. V gene TRBV11-2 combines with J gene TRBJ1-2, with 7 bases fitting TRBD1. The CDR3 sequence is 13 residues long. Germline loops: CDR1 SGHAT, CDR2 FQNNGV. V trimming: 4 bases; J trimming: 2 bases; junction bases outside the gene matches: 1. CDR3 protein: CASSSTGNYGYTF. Partial CDR3 DNA: TGTGCCAGCAGCTCGACAGGGAACTATGGC.

This clone has a count of ten or more. The read ends 3 residues early relative to the CDR3; the germline J gene fills the gap. The chain combines TRBV7-9 with TRBJ2-7; 8 bases match TRBD2. CDR1 is SEHNR and CDR2 is FQNEAQ in the germline V gene (reference sequence). The junction had 4 bases not matched to a gene; V was cut back by 0 bases and J by 3 bases. The CDR3 spans 15 residues. The CDR3 here is CASSLARAGGYEQYF. The DNA read from the CDR3 is TGTGCCAGCAGCTTAGCCAGGGCGGGGGGCTACGAG.

This clone showed up many times. Mismatch with germline at one junction end may stem from a read error. The read finishes 3 residues shy of the CDR3 end, and the germline J gene is used to complete it. This chain uses TRBV4-2 with TRBJ2-5, with TRBD1 matching 11 bases. The CDR3 runs to 15 residues. From germline, CDR1 is LGHNA and CDR2 YNFKEQ. CDR3 sequence: CASSQVGTGGETQYF. CDR3 DNA, as far as it was read: TGCGCCAGCAGCCAAGTTGGGACAGGGGGGGAGACC.

This clone occurred many times. The observed sequence ends 3 residues before the CDR3 terminus, with the missing tail filled in from the germline J gene. The V call is TRBV10-3, the J call TRBJ1-2; TRBD1 matches at 7 bases. The CDR3 is made up of 14 amino acids. Germline lookup yields CDR1 ENHRY and CDR2 SYGVKD. The CDR3: CAISPQKGAGGYTF. Partial CDR3 DNA: TGTGCCATCAGTCCCCAGAAGGGGGCGGGAGGC.

This clone has ten or more counts. The read comes to an end 3 residues before the CDR3 does, leaving the germline J gene to fill in the end. This chain links TRBV30 with TRBJ2-5; 8 nucleotides match TRBD1. The germline V gene encodes CDR1 GTSNPN and CDR2 SVGIG (reference sequence). This CDR3 has 15 amino acids. Losses at the gene ends were 2 bases for V and 0 bases for J; bases not matched to a gene: 5. The CDR3 reads CAWSSRTGYQETQYF. The sequenced part of the CDR3 DNA is TGTGCCTGGAGTAGTAGGACAGGGTACCAAGAGACC.

This clone has at least ten counts. Read sequence stops 3 residues before the CDR3 end, and the germline J gene provides the missing end. The rearrangement joins TRBV29-1 to TRBJ1-5; TRBD1 agrees at 8 bases. This CDR3 has 14 amino acids. Trimming removed 4 bases from V and 4 bases from J; junction bases left unmatched: 6. The germline V gene encodes CDR1 SQVTM and CDR2 ANQGSEA. The CDR3 sequence is CSVGVGTGNQPQHF. The DNA read from the CDR3 is TGCAGCGTTGGGGTCGGGACAGGTAATCAGCCC.

This clone occurred a few times. With the read ending 3 residues before the CDR3 end, the germline J gene is used to fill in that end. The chain recombines TRBV7-9 with TRBJ2-4, with TRBD2 as a possible D gene (6 bases). The CDR3 length is 15 residues. From germline, CDR1 is SEHNR and CDR2 FQNEAQ (reference sequence). The part of the CDR3 DNA that was read is TGTGCCAGCAGCTTGAAAGAGGAGGGTTCTCATGGT. Translating it yields CASSLKEEGSHG. The whole CDR3 reads CASSLKEEGSHGQYF.

This clone was counted a few times. The CDR3 end falls 3 residues outside the read, so it is completed with the germline J gene. The chain recombines TRBV30 with TRBJ1-2; possibly TRBD1 for D (6 bases). The germline CDR1 and CDR2 sequences are GTSNPN and SVGIG (reference sequence). CDR3 length: 13 residues. The CDR3 DNA, read in part, is TGTGCCTGGAGTGTAGGCGGGAGGGACATC. It translates to CAWSVGGRDI. The CDR3 as a whole reads CAWSVGGRDIYTF.

Many counts were recorded for this clone. Sequencing ends 3 residues short of the CDR3 end; the germline J gene provides the rest. The V gene is TRBV6-4, the J gene TRBJ2-2; 10 bases are a match to TRBD2. This CDR3 comprises 15 residues. Germline trimming cut 0 bases from V and 7 bases from J; bases unmatched to any gene: 2. Germline lookup yields CDR1 MRHNA and CDR2 SNTAGT. The CDR3 region is CASSDSASGGGELFF. The DNA read from the CDR3 is TGTGCCAGCAGTGACTCGGCTAGCGGGGGCGGGGAG.

This clone was seen repeatedly, ten times or more. Read coverage stops 3 residues before the CDR3 terminus; the germline J gene supplies the remainder. J is TRBJ1-1 and V is TRBV20-1, with 7 bases lining up with TRBD1. This CDR3 has 14 amino acids. Germline V gene sequence: CDR1 DFQATT, CDR2 SNEGSKA (reference sequence). Germline trimming cut 6 bases from V and 1 base from J; bases unmatched to any gene: 8. The CDR3: CSAPDREKNTEAFF. The covered CDR3 bases are TGCAGTGCCCCCGACAGGGAGAAGAACACTGAA.

This clone was seen repeatedly, ten times or more. Read coverage stops 3 residues before the CDR3 terminus; the germline J gene supplies the remainder. The V gene is TRBV19, the J gene TRBJ1-2; D possibly corresponds to TRBD1 (6 bases). The CDR3 loop spans 12 amino acids. V was pared by 7 bases and J by 4 bases, with 10 bases between. Germline CDR1 reads LNHDA; CDR2 reads SQIVND (reference sequence). CDR3 DNA (partial): TGTGCCAGTAAGAGGGGGACCTATGGC. This sequence encodes CASKRGTYG. The full-length CDR3 reads as CASKRGTYGYTF.

This clone was seen repeatedly, ten times or more. Read data end 3 residues before the CDR3 end; the end is taken from the germline J gene. This chain connects TRBV19 to TRBJ1-1; the D gene is possibly TRBD1 (6 bases). Germline lookup yields CDR1 LNHDA and CDR2 SQIVND (reference sequence). Trimming left V 9 bases short and J 2 bases short, with 10 bases between. The CDR3 consists of 12 residues. CDR3 region: CARDRTNTEAFF. The CDR3 DNA, read in part, is TGTGCCAGGGACAGAACAAACACTGAA.

Only a few counts were recorded for this clone. The sequenced part of the CDR3 DNA is TGTGCCTGGAGTGCTACCAGGGGTTTCTACAATGAC. It yields the protein CAWSATRGFYND. The whole CDR3 protein is CAWSATRGFYNDYTF. The chain recombines TRBV30 with TRBJ1-2; TRBD1 might be the D (6 bases). The read terminates 3 residues before the CDR3 end, so the remaining end is supplied by the germline J gene. Germline values: CDR1 GTSNPN, CDR2 SVGIG (reference sequence). The CDR3 has 15 amino acids.

There are many counts of this clone. From the germline J gene comes the end of the CDR3, since the read stops 3 residues before it. The gene calls are TRBV7-8 and TRBJ1-5, with D uncertain. Between the trimmed V and J ends, which lost 2 bases and 0 bases, there was a span of 14 bases. This CDR3 spans 17 amino acids. Germline V lookup: CDR1 SGHVS, CDR2 FQNEAQ. The CDR3 reads CASSLRAGPYSNQPQHF. The sequenced CDR3 bases are TGTGCCAGCAGCTTAAGAGCGGGCCCCTATAGCAATCAGCCC. Supplemented by reference TRBV7-8 and TRBJ1-5, the full variable domain reads GAGVSQSPRYKVAKRGQDVALRCDPISGHVSLFWYQQALGQGPEFLTYFQNEAQLDKSGLPSDRFFAERPEGSVSTLKIQRTQQEDSAVYLCASSLRAGPYSNQPQHFGDGTRLSIL.

This clone was counted ten times or more. The sequenced fragment ends 3 residues before the CDR3 boundary, so the rest is inferred from the germline J gene. The chain has TRBV20-1 and TRBJ2-3, with 11 bases aligning to TRBD2. The trim removed 6 bases at V and 2 bases at J, leaving 4 bases unmatched. The CDR3 spans 14 residues. Germline assignment: CDR1 DFQATT and CDR2 SNEGSKA (reference sequence). CDR3 sequence reads: CSAETSGNTDTQYF. The CDR3 DNA, read in part, is TGCAGTGCAGAGACTAGCGGGAACACAGATACG.

This clone was seen many times. The read gets to within 3 residues of the CDR3 end, and the germline J gene fills in the rest. The gene calls are TRBV20-1 and TRBJ2-7, with 11 bases aligning to TRBD2. V was pared by 0 bases and J by 1 base, with 5 bases of the junction left unmatched. Germline V gene lookup returns CDR1 DFQATT and CDR2 SNEGSKA (reference sequence). This CDR3 has 16 amino acids. The CDR3 sequence is CSARDFSSGRSYEQYF. CDR3 DNA, as far as it was read: TGCAGTGCTAGAGATTTCTCTAGCGGGAGGTCCTACGAG.

This clone was counted ten times or more. The read is 3 residues too short to cover the CDR3 end, so that end is filled in from the germline J gene. The chain links TRBV7-2 to TRBJ2-1; the match to TRBD2 covers 14 bases. After removal of 6 bases from V and 2 bases from J, the junction contained 0 bases not matched to a gene. This CDR3 contains 15 residues. CDR1 and CDR2 from the germline V gene are SGHTA and FQGNSA. Incomplete CDR3 DNA: TGTGCCAGCAGGACTAGCGGGGGGGCCTACAATGAG. It codes for CASRTSGGAYNE. In full, the CDR3 is CASRTSGGAYNEQFF.

This clone was detected many times. With the read ending 3 residues before the CDR3 end, the germline J gene is used to fill in that end. The chain links TRBV29-1 to TRBJ2-2; a possible D gene is TRBD1 (6 bases). V dropped 4 bases and J dropped 0 bases, with 6 bases sitting between them. Germline V gives CDR1 SQVTM, CDR2 ANQGSEA. The CDR3 loop spans 13 amino acids. CDR3 DNA, as far as it was read: TGCAGCGTTGGGACAGCGAACACCGGGGAG. Its translation is CSVGTANTGE. The complete CDR3 reads CSVGTANTGELFF.

This clone has ten or more counts. Read sequence stops 3 residues before the CDR3 end, and the germline J gene provides the missing end. Other nucleotide sequences from this sample produce the same CDR3. The chain carries TRBV30 and TRBJ1-2; possible D gene TRBD1, 6 bases. Deletions cut 2 bases from V and 2 bases from J, with 6 bases between. CDR3 size: 12 residues. The germline V gene encodes CDR1 GTSNPN and CDR2 SVGIG (reference sequence). CDR3 loop: CAWSTGNYGYTF. CDR3 DNA (partial): TGTGCCTGGAGTACAGGGAACTATGGC. The full variable domain, its missing parts supplied by reference TRBV30 and TRBJ1-2, is SQTIHQWPATLVQPVGSPLSLECTVEGTSNPNLYWYRQAAGRGLQLLFYSVGIGQISSEVPQNLSASRPQDRQFILSSKKLLLSDSGFYLCAWSTGNYGYTFGSGTRLTVV.

Many counts were recorded for this clone. The read ends 3 residues before the CDR3 terminus; that terminus is restored from the germline J gene. The chain is built from TRBV7-2 and TRBJ1-1; tentatively, D is TRBD1 (6 bases). V was cut by 5 bases and J by 1 base, with 8 bases left in between. CDR3 length equals 13 residues. The germline V gene encodes CDR1 SGHTA and CDR2 FQGNSA. CDR3 bases read: TGTGCCAGCAGCCTGGGGGCGAACACTGAA. It specifies CASSLGANTE. The entire CDR3 reads CASSLGANTEAFF.